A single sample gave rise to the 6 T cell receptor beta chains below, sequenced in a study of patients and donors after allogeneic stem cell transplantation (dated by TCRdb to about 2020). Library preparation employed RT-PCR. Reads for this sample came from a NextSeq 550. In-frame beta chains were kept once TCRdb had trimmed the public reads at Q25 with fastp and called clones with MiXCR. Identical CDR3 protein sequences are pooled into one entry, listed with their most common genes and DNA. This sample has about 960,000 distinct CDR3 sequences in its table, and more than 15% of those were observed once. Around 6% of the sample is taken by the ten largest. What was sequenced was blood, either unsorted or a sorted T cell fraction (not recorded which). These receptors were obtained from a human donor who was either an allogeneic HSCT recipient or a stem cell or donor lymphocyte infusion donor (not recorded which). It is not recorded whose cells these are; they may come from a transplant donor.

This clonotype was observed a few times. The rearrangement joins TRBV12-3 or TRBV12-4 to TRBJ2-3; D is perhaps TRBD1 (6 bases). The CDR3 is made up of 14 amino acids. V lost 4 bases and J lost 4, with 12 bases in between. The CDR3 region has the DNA TGTGCCAGCAGTTGGGGGCAGGTGTCAGATACGCAGTATTTT. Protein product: CASSWGQVSDTQYF.

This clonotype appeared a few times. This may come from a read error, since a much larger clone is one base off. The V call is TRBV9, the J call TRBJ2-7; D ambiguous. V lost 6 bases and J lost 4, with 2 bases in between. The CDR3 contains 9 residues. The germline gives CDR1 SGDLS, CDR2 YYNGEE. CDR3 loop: CASIYEQYF. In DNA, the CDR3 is TGTGCCAGCATTTACGAGCAGTACTTC.

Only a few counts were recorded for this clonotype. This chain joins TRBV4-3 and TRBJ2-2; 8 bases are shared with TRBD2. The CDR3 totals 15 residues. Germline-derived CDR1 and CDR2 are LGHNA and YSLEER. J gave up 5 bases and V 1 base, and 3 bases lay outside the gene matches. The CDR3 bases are TGCGCCAGCAGCCAAGCGGGGGGGCAAACCGGGGAGCTGTTTTTT. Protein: CASSQAGGQTGELFF.

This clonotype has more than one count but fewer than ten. The CDR3 nucleotides read TGTGCCAGCAGCGAGACAGGGGCTGGTGAAAAACTGTTTTTT. Protein: CASSETGAGEKLFF. This chain joins TRBV2 and TRBJ1-4; TRBD1 matches at 8 bases. CDR1 and CDR2 from the germline V gene are SNHLY and FYNNEI. With 6 bases clipped from V and 7 bases from J, the junction kept 7 bases outside the gene matches. The CDR3 extends over 14 amino acids.

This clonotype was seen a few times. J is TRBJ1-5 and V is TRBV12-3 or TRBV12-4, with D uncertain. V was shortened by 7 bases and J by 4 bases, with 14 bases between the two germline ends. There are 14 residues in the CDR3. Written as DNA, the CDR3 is TGTGCCAGCACCTCCCGGGTTCTGAATCAGCCCCAGCATTTT. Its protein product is CASTSRVLNQPQHF.

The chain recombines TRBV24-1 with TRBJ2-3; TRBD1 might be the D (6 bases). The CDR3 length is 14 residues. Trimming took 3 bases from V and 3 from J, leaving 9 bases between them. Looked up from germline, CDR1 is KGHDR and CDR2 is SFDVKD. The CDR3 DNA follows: TGTGCCACCAGTGATCCCACAGGGACAGATACGCAGTATTTT. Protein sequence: CATSDPTGTDTQYF.